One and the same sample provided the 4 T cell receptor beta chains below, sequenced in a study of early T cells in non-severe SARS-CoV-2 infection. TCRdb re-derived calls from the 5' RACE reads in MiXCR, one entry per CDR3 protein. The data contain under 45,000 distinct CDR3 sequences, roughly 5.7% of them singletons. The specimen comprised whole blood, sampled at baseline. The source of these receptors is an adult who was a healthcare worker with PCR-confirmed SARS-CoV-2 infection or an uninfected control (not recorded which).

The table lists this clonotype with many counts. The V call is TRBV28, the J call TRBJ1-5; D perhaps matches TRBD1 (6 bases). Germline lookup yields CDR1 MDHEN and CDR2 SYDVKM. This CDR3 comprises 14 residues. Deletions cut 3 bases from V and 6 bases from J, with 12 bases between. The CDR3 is CASSFVAGVQPQHF. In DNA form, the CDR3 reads TGTGCCAGCAGTTTCGTGGCAGGGGTTCAGCCCCAGCATTTT.

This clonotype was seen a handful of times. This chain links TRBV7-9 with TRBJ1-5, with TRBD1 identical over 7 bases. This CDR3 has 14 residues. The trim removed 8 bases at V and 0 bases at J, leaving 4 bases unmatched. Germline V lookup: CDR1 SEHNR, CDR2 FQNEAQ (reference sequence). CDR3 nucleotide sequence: TGTGCCAGCGGTGGGACAGCTAGCAATCAGCCCCAGCATTTT. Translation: CASGGTASNQPQHF. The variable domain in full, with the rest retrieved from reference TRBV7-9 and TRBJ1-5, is DTGVSQNPRHKITKRGQNVTFRCDPISEHNRLYWYRQTLGQGPEFLTYFQNEAQLEKSRLLSDRFSAERPKGSFSTLEIQRTEQGDSAMYLCASGGTASNQPQHFGDGTRLSIL.

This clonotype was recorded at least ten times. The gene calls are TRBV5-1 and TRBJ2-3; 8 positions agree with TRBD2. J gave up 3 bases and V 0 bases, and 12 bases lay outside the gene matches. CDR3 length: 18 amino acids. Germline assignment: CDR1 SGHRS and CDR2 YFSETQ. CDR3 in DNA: TGCGCCAGCAGCTTGGAGGCGGGAGGTTTCCGGGAAACAGATACGCAGTATTTT. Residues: CASSLEAGGFRETDTQYF.

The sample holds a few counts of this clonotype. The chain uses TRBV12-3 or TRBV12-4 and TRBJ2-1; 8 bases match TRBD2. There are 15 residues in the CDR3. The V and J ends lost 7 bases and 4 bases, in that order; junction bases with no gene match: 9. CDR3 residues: CASTPTSGPYNEQFF. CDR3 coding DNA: TGTGCCAGCACCCCCACTAGCGGCCCATACAATGAGCAGTTCTTC.